This T cell receptor beta chain was documented in a study of PD-1 blockade in classical Hodgkin lymphoma (dated by TCRdb to between 2020 and 2021). At the level of the whole study: Nivolumab dosing was 3 mg/kg intravenously every 2 weeks, continuing until either disease progression or unacceptable toxicity. The study used TCR beta sequencing and CyTOF to define a peripheral blood immune signature of response to PD-1 blockade in classical Hodgkin lymphoma. Overall results and qualifications from the work: Lower diversity was observed in patients in whom nivolumab was started less than 1 year after ASCT, and these patients were excluded from later analyses so that confounding by immune reconstitution would be avoided. By C4D1, a significant rise was seen in CD4+ TCR diversity but not in CD8+ TCR diversity (p=0.0027 vs p=0.16), and the rise was most apparent among complete responders (p=0.02). Only a single clinical trial cohort was studied, and what caused the repertoire differences, possibly disease activity or prior therapy, remained undefined. Among trial patients, those achieving complete response had baseline diversity similar to that of newly diagnosed patients, while diversity was significantly lower in partial responders and progressors. Baseline TCR diversity was reported to be lower in newly diagnosed patients than in healthy donors, and even lower in relapsed/refractory patients.

Genomic DNA was extracted with the Qiagen DNeasy kit from unsorted PBMCs and from negatively selected CD4+ and CD8+ fractions. TCR beta CDR3 regions were subjected to amplification by immunoSEQ multiplex PCR with primers that anneal to V and J segments. A synthetic immune receptor repertoire was used to minimize amplification bias, and any remaining bias was removed computationally after sequencing. In the source study's methods: Repertoire diversity was quantified as the Shannon entropy index using custom Python scripts. Unsorted, CD4+ and CD8+ repertoires were examined separately, except in combined analyses, for which CD4+ and CD8+ sequences were merged in silico. Clonal expansion was defined as at least a 2-fold frequency increase after treatment relative to C1D1, with a pseudocount of 0.5 for undetected baseline clones. Clones with 0 or 1 copy at C1D1 were defined as singleton clones, while clones with 2 or more copies were defined as non-singleton clones. By matching protein sequences in sorted samples from the same patient, clones expanded in unsorted samples were annotated as CD4+, CD8+ or unknown. Diversity changes from C1D1 to C4D1 were tested in paired samples using Wilcoxon tests. TCRdb mirrors the immuneACCESS table, restricted to in-frame sequences. Some clones are absent from its copies; in checked studies, under half trace to an unresolved V gene, and the reason for the others is unknown. The V and J calls and clone size were taken over from that table, and D and trimming were inferred from the DNA. Counted in this sample were 50,000 or so clones; about 90% of them appeared once. The ten top clones hold around 14% of the sample.

According to the study, the label for this sample's time point signals: cycle 4 day 1 (C4D1), after more than five weeks of nivolumab. All trial patients had relapsed after autologous stem cell transplantation, with cohorts A, B and C differing in prior brentuximab vedotin exposure. The trial cohort included 45 to 65 patients with relapsed/refractory classical Hodgkin lymphoma, and each patient had a best overall response of complete response, partial response or progressive disease. Trial patients were treated with single-agent nivolumab in the multi-cohort phase II CheckMate 205 trial. An independent review committee assessed best overall response using the 2007 International Working Group response criteria. Trial PBMCs were obtained immediately prior to nivolumab initiation (C1D1) and on therapy at cycle 2 day 1 and cycle 4 day 1. After peripheral blood was drawn into 8 mL Vacutainer Cell Preparation Tubes, PBMCs were isolated by centrifugation and then cryopreserved.

Notes on this clone: The antigen it recognizes is unknown. Base-call qualities are not available, and no considerably larger clone is one nucleotide away.

The sample was peripheral blood mononuclear cells (PBMCs), taken before the fourth cycle of nivolumab. The receptor was derived from a human donor with classical Hodgkin lymphoma.

At the DNA level, the sequence is TGTGCCATCAGTGACATTGGACAGGGGGCGCCTGGGGCCAACGTCCTGACTTTC. Translation gives CAISDIGQGAPGANVLTF. The V and J segments used are TRBV10-3 and TRBJ2-6; 11 nucleotides in the junction match TRBD1. The germline V gene supplies CDR1 ENHRY and CDR2 SYGVKD. V has 3 bases trimmed and J has 2 bases trimmed; junction bases matching no gene number 6. The CDR3 runs 18 residues from the cysteine to the phenylalanine. The DNA shown is the 54-base CDR3, in frame from base 1.